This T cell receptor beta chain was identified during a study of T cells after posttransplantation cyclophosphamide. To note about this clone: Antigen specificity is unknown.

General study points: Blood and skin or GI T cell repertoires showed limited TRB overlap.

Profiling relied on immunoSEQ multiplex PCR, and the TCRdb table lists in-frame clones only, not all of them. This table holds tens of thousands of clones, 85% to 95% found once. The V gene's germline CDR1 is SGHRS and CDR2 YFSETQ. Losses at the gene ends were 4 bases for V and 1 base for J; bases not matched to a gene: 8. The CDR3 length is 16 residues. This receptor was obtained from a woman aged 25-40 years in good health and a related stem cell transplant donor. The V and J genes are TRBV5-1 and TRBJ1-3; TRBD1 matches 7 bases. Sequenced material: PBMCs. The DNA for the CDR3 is TGCGCCAGCAGCCCGCAGGGACAGCCTTCTGGAAACACCATATATTTT. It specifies CASSPQGQPSGNTIYF.